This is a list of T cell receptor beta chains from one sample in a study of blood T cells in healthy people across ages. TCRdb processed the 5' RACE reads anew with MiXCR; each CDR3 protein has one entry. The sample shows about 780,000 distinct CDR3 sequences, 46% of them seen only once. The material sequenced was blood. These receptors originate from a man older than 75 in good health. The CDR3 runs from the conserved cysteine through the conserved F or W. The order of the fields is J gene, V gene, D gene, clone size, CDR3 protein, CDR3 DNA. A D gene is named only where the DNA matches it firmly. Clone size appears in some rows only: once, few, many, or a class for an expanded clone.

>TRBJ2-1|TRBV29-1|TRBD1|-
CSVGRRAGGMETQFF
TGCAGCGTTGGTCGGAGGGCAGGGGGCATGGAGACCCAGTTCTTC
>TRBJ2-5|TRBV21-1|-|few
CASSKDRQGGQETQYF
TGTGCCAGCAGCAAAGATCGACAGGGAGGGCAGGAGACCCAGTACTTC
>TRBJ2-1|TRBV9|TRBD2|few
CVLPASLAGKGEQFF
TGTGTCCTGCCAGCAAGCCTAGCGGGAAAGGGTGAGCAGTTCTTC
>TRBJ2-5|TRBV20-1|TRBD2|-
CSVLAGVEETQYF
TGCAGTGTTTTAGCGGGAGTTGAAGAGACCCAGTACTTC
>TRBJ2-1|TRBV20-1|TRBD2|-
CSAEPGLGKSEQFF
TGCAGTGCGGAGCCGGGACTAGGGAAGAGTGAGCAGTTCTTC
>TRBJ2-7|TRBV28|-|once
CASSQHPTHVEQYF
TGTGCGAGCAGTCAGCACCCCACCCACGTCGAGCAGTACTTC
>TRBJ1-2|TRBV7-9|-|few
CASSLGSWQGVDGYTF
TGTGCCAGCAGCTTAGGCTCGTGGCAGGGAGTAGATGGCTACACCTTC
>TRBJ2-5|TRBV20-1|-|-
CSAHLKVSQETQYF
TGCAGTGCTCACCTGAAGGTCAGCCAAGAGACCCAGTACTTC
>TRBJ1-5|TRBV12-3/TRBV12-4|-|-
CASSFGGPERHF
TGTGCCAGCAGTTTCGGTGGCCCTGAGAGGCATTTT
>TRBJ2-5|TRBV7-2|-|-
CASSLGGRDFPPEQYF
TGTGCCAGCAGCTTAGGCGGCAGAGATTTTCCCCCGGAGCAGTACTTC
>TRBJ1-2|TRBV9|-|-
CASSVDLQGAYGYTF
TGTGCCAGCAGCGTGGACCTACAGGGTGCCTATGGCTACACCTTC
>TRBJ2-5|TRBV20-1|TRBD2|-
CSELSGRGSYNEQYF
TGCAGTGAGCTTAGCGGGAGAGGCTCCTACAATGAGCAGTACTTC